These 26 T cell receptor beta chains were sequenced from one sample in a study of cytomegalovirus exposure and HLA in healthy donors. It was with 60 Vbeta and 13 Jbeta primers that the PCR ran. Measured with immunoSEQ multiplex PCR; TCRdb has only the in-frame clones, and not every one. Of about 200,000 clones in the sample, around nine tenths are singletons; the top ten hold around 0.31%. The material sequenced was PBMCs. The source is a woman aged 25 to 39 in good health and CMV-seronegative.

V is TRBV7-9 and J is TRBJ1-1; 12 bases map to TRBD1. The CDR3 sequence is 16 residues long. The J segment lost 1 base and the V segment lost 5 bases, leaving 5 bases of the junction unmatched. Germline CDR1 is SEHNR and CDR2 is FQNEAQ (reference sequence). The CDR3 loop is CASSPWDRGQNTEAFF. The CDR3 region has the DNA TGTGCCAGCAGCCCCTGGGACAGGGGGCAGAACACTGAAGCTTTCTTT.

This clone was counted between two and nine times. The chain joins TRBV5-4 to TRBJ2-7, with 9 bases identical to TRBD1. CDR3 length: 14 residues. J lost 1 base, V lost 4 bases, and 3 bases had no gene match. Germline assignment: CDR1 SGHNT and CDR2 YYREEE (reference sequence). The CDR3, as DNA: TGTGCCAGCAGCCCCGGGACAGGGTCCTACGAGCAGTACTTC. Protein product: CASSPGTGSYEQYF.

The rearrangement uses TRBV7-6 and TRBJ2-5; the D gene is possibly TRBD1 (6 bases). The CDR3 contains 15 residues. Germline V lookup: CDR1 SGHVS, CDR2 FNYEAQ. V was shortened by 4 bases and J by 5 bases, with 17 bases between the two germline ends. CDR3 protein: CASSSLTQGLETQYF. The CDR3 coding sequence is TGTGCCAGCAGCTCGTTAACACAGGGTTTGGAGACCCAGTACTTC.

J is TRBJ2-3 and V is TRBV9, with 14 positions matching TRBD2. V lost 4 bases to trimming and J lost 11 bases; unmatched junction nucleotides: 9. Germline V gene data show CDR1 as SGDLS and CDR2 as YYNGEE. CDR3 size: 15 residues. CDR3 residues: CASSPRTSGRSLQYF. The CDR3 nucleotides read TGTGCCAGCAGCCCTCGGACTAGCGGGAGGAGTCTGCAGTATTTT.

The chain recombines TRBV6-1 with TRBJ2-7; 10 nucleotides agree with TRBD1. Germline-derived CDR1 and CDR2 are MNHNS and SASEGT. J was trimmed by 7 bases and V by 6 bases; bases with no gene match: 6. The CDR3 covers 13 residues. The CDR3 loop is CASRDRGAGEQYF. The DNA for the CDR3 is TGTGCCAGCAGGGACAGGGGGGCTGGTGAGCAGTACTTC.

The V and J genes are TRBV11-2 and TRBJ1-2, with D uncertain. The CDR3 is 16 residues long. Per the germline V gene, CDR1 is SGHAT and CDR2 is FQNNGV. Trimming left V 0 bases short and J 1 base short, with 12 bases between. CDR3 nucleotide sequence: TGTGCCAGCAGCTTAGATGGTCACTCCTTTAACTATGGCTACACCTTC. Translated, it gives CASSLDGHSFNYGYTF.

This clone has just a few counts. J is TRBJ2-4 and V is TRBV19, with 8 bases fitting TRBD1. The CDR3 is 17 amino acids. The V gene end was trimmed by 6 bases and the J gene end by 6 bases; junction bases not matched to a gene: 16. Germline V gene sequence: CDR1 LNHDA, CDR2 SQIVND (reference sequence). The CDR3 nucleotides are TGTGCCAGTAGCCACGCCCGGACAGGGTCCCTCTTAAACATTCAGTACTTC. Translation gives CASSHARTGSLLNIQYF. Filled out from reference TRBV19 and TRBJ2-4, the complete variable domain reads DGGITQSPKYLFRKEGQNVTLSCEQNLNHDAMYWYRQDPGQGLRLIYYSQIVNDFQKGDIAEGYSVSREKKESFPLTVTSAQKNPTAFYLCASSHARTGSLLNIQYFGAGTRLSVL.

The rearrangement links TRBV7-9 to TRBJ1-1; tentative D call: TRBD1 (5 bases). The CDR3 has 15 residues. Between the trimmed V and J ends, which lost 5 bases and 4 bases, there was a span of 17 bases. CDR1 and CDR2 from the germline V gene are SEHNR and FQNEAQ (reference sequence). The CDR3 DNA reads TGTGCCAGCAGCCCGCCCAGGGTTTCGGGCACTGAAGCTTTCTTT. This sequence encodes CASSPPRVSGTEAFF. Supplemented by reference TRBV7-9 and TRBJ1-1, the full variable domain reads DTGVSQNPRHKITKRGQNVTFRCDPISEHNRLYWYRQTLGQGPEFLTYFQNEAQLEKSRLLSDRFSAERPKGSFSTLEIQRTEQGDSAMYLCASSPPRVSGTEAFFGQGTRLTVV.

The chain combines TRBV7-9 with TRBJ2-7; 8 positions match TRBD2. With 4 bases clipped from V and 3 bases from J, the junction kept 11 bases outside the gene matches. Per the germline V gene, CDR1 is SEHNR and CDR2 is FQNEAQ (reference sequence). The CDR3 is 16 amino acids. Here the CDR3 reads CASSSRPAGVSYEQYF. The CDR3 nucleotides are TGTGCCAGCAGCTCCCGGCCAGCGGGAGTCAGCTACGAGCAGTACTTC.

The chain is built from TRBV28 and TRBJ1-4; the match to TRBD1 covers 8 bases. After removal of 5 bases from V and 8 bases from J, the junction contained 7 bases not matched to a gene. Germline V CDR1 and CDR2: MDHEN, SYDVKM. CDR3 length equals 14 residues. The CDR3 loop is CASSTNRGGEKLFF. DNA for the CDR3: TGTGCCAGCAGTACCAACAGGGGGGGGGAAAAACTGTTTTTT. Full variable domain (remainder filled in from reference TRBV28 and TRBJ1-4): DVKVTQSSRYLVKRTGEKVFLECVQDMDHENMFWYRQDPGLGLRLIYFSYDVKMKEKGDIPEGYSVSREKKERFSLILESASTNQTSMYLCASSTNRGGEKLFFGSGTQLSVL.

The chain uses TRBV6-5 and TRBJ1-1; the D is unclear. Looked up from germline, CDR1 is MNHEY and CDR2 is SVGAGI. The CDR3 loop spans 13 amino acids. V shed 8 bases and J shed 4 bases, with 14 bases lying between them. The CDR3 DNA is TGTGCCAGCTATTGGGGTCGGGGCACTGAAGCTTTCTTT. Its protein is CASYWGRGTEAFF.

V usage is TRBV28 and J usage is TRBJ2-7; no definite D call. Germline values: CDR1 MDHEN, CDR2 SYDVKM. The CDR3 covers 13 residues. V shed 5 bases and J shed 1 base, with 9 bases lying between them. The CDR3 DNA reads as TGTGCCAGCAGTCCACCGGTGTCCTACGAGCAGTACTTC. The encoded protein is CASSPPVSYEQYF.

The gene calls are TRBV28 and TRBJ2-7; 11 bases align to TRBD1. Trimming removed 4 bases from V and 5 bases from J; junction bases left unmatched: 10. The V gene's germline CDR1 is MDHEN and CDR2 SYDVKM. CDR3 length: 16 amino acids. The CDR3 region is CASSYLLRTGGNEQYF. DNA for the CDR3: TGTGCCAGCAGTTACCTCCTTAGGACAGGGGGCAACGAGCAGTACTTC. Combining the CDR3 with reference TRBV28 and TRBJ2-7 gives the whole variable domain DVKVTQSSRYLVKRTGEKVFLECVQDMDHENMFWYRQDPGLGLRLIYFSYDVKMKEKGDIPEGYSVSREKKERFSLILESASTNQTSMYLCASSYLLRTGGNEQYFGPGTRLTVT.

V and J are TRBV7-8 and TRBJ1-5, with D possibly matching TRBD1 (5 bases). The CDR3 totals 17 residues. Germline assignment: CDR1 SGHVS and CDR2 FQNEAQ. Trimming left V 7 bases short and J 8 bases short, with 27 bases between. As DNA, the CDR3 is TGTGCCAGCACCGAAGCTTATAGTCAGCGGGGGTTGGAGCCCCAGCATTTT. Amino acids: CASTEAYSQRGLEPQHF.

This clone was detected once. The gene calls are TRBV6-6 and TRBJ2-3, with TRBD1 matching over 8 bases. The CDR3 is 15 amino acids. Unmatched junction bases numbered 8, after V lost 7 bases and J lost 2 bases. Germline CDR1 reads MNHNY; CDR2 reads SVGAGI (reference sequence). Here the CDR3 DNA reads TGTGCCAGCACCCAGGGGGGACAGGTCACAGATACGCAGTATTTT. Translated: CASTQGGQVTDTQYF.

V usage is TRBV5-6 and J usage is TRBJ1-5; TRBD1 matches 9 bases. In germline, CDR1 is SGHDT, CDR2 YYEEEE. Trimming removed 3 bases from V and 6 bases from J; junction bases left unmatched: 10. CDR3 size: 16 residues. The CDR3, as DNA: TGTGCCAGCAGCTCTGGTACAGGGGGCCGGGGTCAGCCCCAGCATTTT. It specifies CASSSGTGGRGQPQHF. The full variable domain, in which reference TRBV5-6 and TRBJ1-5 provide the parts outside the CDR3, is DAGVTQSPTHLIKTRGQQVTLRCSPKSGHDTVSWYQQALGQGPQFIFQYYEEEERQRGNFPDRFSGHQFPNYSSELNVNALLLGDSALYLCASSSGTGGRGQPQHFGDGTRLSIL.

The chain links TRBV5-4 to TRBJ2-6, with D unclear. This CDR3 has 13 amino acids. Trimming stripped 3 bases from V and 3 bases from J, with 4 bases between. The germline CDR1 and CDR2 sequences are SGHNT and YYREEE (reference sequence). CDR3 sequence: CASSSFGANVLTF. In nucleotides, the CDR3 is TGTGCCAGCAGCTCATTTGGGGCCAACGTCCTGACTTTC.

V and J are TRBV9 and TRBJ1-1; 11 bases match TRBD1. Per the germline V gene, CDR1 is SGDLS and CDR2 is YYNGEE. The length of the CDR3 is 14 residues. V trimming: 0 bases; J trimming: 5 bases; junction bases outside the gene matches: 0. The CDR3 sequence is CASSVGDRGTEAFF. The CDR3 DNA is TGTGCCAGCAGCGTAGGGGACAGGGGGACTGAAGCTTTCTTT. Combining the CDR3 with reference TRBV9 and TRBJ1-1 gives the whole variable domain DSGVTQTPKHLITATGQRVTLRCSPRSGDLSVYWYQQSLDQGLQFLIQYYNGEERAKGNILERFSAQQFPDLHSELNLSSLELGDSALYFCASSVGDRGTEAFFGQGTRLTVV.

This clone was detected a few times. This chain connects TRBV6-1 to TRBJ2-1; 9 bases map to TRBD1. CDR1 and CDR2 from the germline V gene are MNHNS and SASEGT. V lost 8 bases to trimming and J lost 2 bases; unmatched junction nucleotides: 7. This CDR3 has 15 amino acids. The CDR3 loop is CASAPGTGTYNEQFF. CDR3 coding DNA: TGTGCCAGCGCCCCAGGGACAGGGACCTACAATGAGCAGTTCTTC.

The rearrangement joins TRBV29-1 to TRBJ2-3, with 7 bases lining up with TRBD2. Germline V gene data show CDR1 as SQVTM and CDR2 as ANQGSEA. The CDR3 has 16 residues. J gave up 0 bases and V 0 bases, and 6 bases lay outside the gene matches. CDR3 nucleotides: TGCAGCGTTGAAGATGCTAGCGGATATAGCACAGATACGCAGTATTTT. Translated, it gives CSVEDASGYSTDTQYF.

The rearrangement uses TRBV7-8 and TRBJ2-7; 9 bases align to TRBD1. The CDR3 length is 14 residues. V was pared by 5 bases and J by 4 bases, with 6 bases of the junction left unmatched. Germline V gene sequence: CDR1 SGHVS, CDR2 FQNEAQ. The CDR3 here is CASSQDRGNYEQYF. The CDR3 DNA reads TGTGCCAGCAGCCAAGACAGGGGGAATTACGAGCAGTACTTC.

The chain has TRBV27 and TRBJ1-2; a possible D gene is TRBD1 (6 bases). Germline lookup yields CDR1 MNHEY and CDR2 SMNVEV (reference sequence). Between the trimmed V and J ends, which lost 1 base and 6 bases, there was a span of 12 bases. This CDR3 spans 14 amino acids. The CDR3 DNA follows: TGTGCCAGCAGTTTATATGCAGGGGCAGATGGCTACACCTTC. Protein product: CASSLYAGADGYTF.

The rearrangement links TRBV5-5 to TRBJ1-2, with 10 positions matching TRBD1. V lost 4 bases and J lost 4; bases outside the gene matches: 7. The CDR3 spans 15 residues. Germline V CDR1 and CDR2: SGHKS, YYEKEE (reference sequence). Here the CDR3 reads CASSPGQGEGYGYTF. The CDR3 DNA reads as TGTGCCAGCAGCCCCGGACAGGGGGAAGGCTATGGCTACACCTTC.

V is TRBV5-4 and J is TRBJ1-1; weak D call: TRBD1 (5 bases). This CDR3 is 14 amino acids long. The V and J ends lost 2 bases and 1 base respectively, with 9 bases between them. CDR1 and CDR2 (germline): SGHNT, YYREEE (reference sequence). The CDR3 coding sequence is TGTGCCAGCAGCTTTGCGGGGCAGAACACTGAAGCTTTCTTT. It encodes CASSFAGQNTEAFF.

The chain couples TRBV19 to TRBJ2-7; D is undetermined. CDR1 is LNHDA and CDR2 is SQIVND in the germline V gene (reference sequence). This CDR3 has 13 residues. The V and J ends lost 1 base and 4 bases respectively, with 8 bases between them. The CDR3 loop is CASSIAPFYEQYF. The CDR3 DNA reads TGTGCCAGTAGTATAGCCCCCTTTTACGAGCAGTACTTC.

This clone was picked up one time. The rearrangement joins TRBV28 to TRBJ1-1; 8 nucleotides match TRBD1. Germline CDR1 is MDHEN and CDR2 is SYDVKM. V shed 7 bases, J shed 11 bases, and the junction held 12 bases outside the gene matches. This CDR3 is 13 amino acids long. DNA of the CDR3: TGTGCCAGCAACCAGGGACAGGTAGGGAAGGCTTTCTTT. Its protein product is CASNQGQVGKAFF.